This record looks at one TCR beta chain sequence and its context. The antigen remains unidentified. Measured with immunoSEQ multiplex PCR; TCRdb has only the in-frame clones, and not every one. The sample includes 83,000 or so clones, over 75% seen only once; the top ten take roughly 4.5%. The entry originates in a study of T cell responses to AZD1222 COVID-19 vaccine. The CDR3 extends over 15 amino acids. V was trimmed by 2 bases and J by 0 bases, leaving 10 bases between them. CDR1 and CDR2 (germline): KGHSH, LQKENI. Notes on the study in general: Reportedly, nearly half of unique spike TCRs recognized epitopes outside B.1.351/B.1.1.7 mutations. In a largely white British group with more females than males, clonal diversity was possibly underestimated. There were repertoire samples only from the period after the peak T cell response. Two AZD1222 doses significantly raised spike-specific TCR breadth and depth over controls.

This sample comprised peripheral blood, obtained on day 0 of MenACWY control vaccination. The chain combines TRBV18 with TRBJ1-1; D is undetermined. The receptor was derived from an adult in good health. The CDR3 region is CASSPVLPLNTEAFF. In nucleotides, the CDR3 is TGTGCCAGCTCACCAGTTCTTCCGCTGAACACTGAAGCTTTCTTT.